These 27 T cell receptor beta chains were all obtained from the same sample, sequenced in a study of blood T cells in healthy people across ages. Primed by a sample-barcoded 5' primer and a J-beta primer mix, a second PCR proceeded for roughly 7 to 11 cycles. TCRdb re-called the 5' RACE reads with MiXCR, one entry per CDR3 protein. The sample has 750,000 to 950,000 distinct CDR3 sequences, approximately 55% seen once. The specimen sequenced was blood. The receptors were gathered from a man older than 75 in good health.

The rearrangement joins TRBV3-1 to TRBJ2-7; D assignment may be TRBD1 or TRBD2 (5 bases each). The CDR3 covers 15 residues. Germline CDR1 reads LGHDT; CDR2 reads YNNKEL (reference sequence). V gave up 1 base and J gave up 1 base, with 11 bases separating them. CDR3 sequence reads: CASSQGGMESYEQYF. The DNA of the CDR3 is TGTGCCAGCAGCCAAGGGGGGATGGAGTCCTACGAGCAGTACTTC.

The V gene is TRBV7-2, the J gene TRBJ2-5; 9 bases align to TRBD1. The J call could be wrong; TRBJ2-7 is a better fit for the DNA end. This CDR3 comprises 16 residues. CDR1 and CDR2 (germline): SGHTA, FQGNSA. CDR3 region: CASSLAPGQGLYEQYF. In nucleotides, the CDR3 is TGTGCCAGCAGCTTGGCCCCGGGACAGGGTTTGTACGAGCAGTACTTC.

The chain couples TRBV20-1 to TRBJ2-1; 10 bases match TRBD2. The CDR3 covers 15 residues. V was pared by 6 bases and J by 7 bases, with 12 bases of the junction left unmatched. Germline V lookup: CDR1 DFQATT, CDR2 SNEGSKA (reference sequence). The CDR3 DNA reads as TGCAGTGCCCACGGTCGGCTAGCGGGAGCTAATGAGCAGTTCTTC. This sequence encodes CSAHGRLAGANEQFF.

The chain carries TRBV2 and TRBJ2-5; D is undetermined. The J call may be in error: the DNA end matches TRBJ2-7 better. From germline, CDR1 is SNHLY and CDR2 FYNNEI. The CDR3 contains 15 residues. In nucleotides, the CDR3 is TGTGCCAGCAGTGCCGGGCAGCCTACCCTCTACGAGCAGTACTTC. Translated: CASSAGQPTLYEQYF.

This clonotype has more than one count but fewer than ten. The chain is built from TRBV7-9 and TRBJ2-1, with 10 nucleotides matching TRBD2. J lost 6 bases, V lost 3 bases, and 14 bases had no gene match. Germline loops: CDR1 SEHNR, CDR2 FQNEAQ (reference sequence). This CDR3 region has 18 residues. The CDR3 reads CASSFLSPSGSPFNEQFF. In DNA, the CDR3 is TGTGCCAGCAGCTTTCTTAGCCCTAGCGGGAGTCCCTTCAATGAGCAGTTCTTC.

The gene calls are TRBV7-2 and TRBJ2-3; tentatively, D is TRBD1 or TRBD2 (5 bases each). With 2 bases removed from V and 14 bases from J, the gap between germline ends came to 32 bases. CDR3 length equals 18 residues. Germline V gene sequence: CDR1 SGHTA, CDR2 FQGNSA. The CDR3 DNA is TGTGCCAGCAGCTTACCCCTTGGGACCACGGACTCTTCCCGATACGCGTATTTT. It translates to CASSLPLGTTDSSRYAYF.

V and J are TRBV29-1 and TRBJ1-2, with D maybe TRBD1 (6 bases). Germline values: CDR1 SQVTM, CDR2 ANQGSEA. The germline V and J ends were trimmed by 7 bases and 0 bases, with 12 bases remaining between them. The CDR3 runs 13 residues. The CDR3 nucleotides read TGCAGCGCCCGGGACACAGCTAACTATGGCTACACCTTC. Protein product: CSARDTANYGYTF.

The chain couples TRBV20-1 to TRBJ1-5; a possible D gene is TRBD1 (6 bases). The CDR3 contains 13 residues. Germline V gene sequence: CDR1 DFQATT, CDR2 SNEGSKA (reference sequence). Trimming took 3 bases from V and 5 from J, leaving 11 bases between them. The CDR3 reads CSARESGDQPQHF. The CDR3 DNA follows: TGCAGTGCTAGGGAATCAGGGGATCAGCCCCAGCATTTT.

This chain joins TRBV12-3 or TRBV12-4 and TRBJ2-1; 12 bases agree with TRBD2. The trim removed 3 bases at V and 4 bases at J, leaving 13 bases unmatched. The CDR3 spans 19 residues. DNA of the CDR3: TGTGCCAGCAGTTTTAGGGAAGGGTCTAGCGGGAGGGGGTACAATGAGCAGTTCTTC. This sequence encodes CASSFREGSSGRGYNEQFF.

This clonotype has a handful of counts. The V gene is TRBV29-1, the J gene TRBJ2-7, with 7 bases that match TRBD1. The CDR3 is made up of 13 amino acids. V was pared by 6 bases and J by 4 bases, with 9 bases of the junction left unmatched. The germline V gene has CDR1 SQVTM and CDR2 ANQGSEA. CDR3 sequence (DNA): TGCAGCGTGGGGCGAGGGGGCGAATACGAGCAGTACTTC. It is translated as CSVGRGGEYEQYF.

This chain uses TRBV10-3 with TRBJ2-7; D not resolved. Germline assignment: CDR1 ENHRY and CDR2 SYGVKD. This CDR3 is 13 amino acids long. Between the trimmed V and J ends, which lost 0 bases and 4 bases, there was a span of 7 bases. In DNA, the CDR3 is TGTGCCATCAGTGAGTCGGCGGTTTACGAGCAGTACTTC. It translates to CAISESAVYEQYF.

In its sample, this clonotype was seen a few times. The CDR3 region has the DNA TGTGCCAGCAGACTAGCGGGACCGACCTACGAGCAGTACTTC. Translating it yields CASRLAGPTYEQYF. The chain couples TRBV6-2 or TRBV6-3 to TRBJ2-7; TRBD2 matches 10 bases. This CDR3 spans 14 amino acids. Unmatched junction bases numbered 4, after V lost 6 bases and J lost 2 bases. The germline gives CDR1 MNHEY, CDR2 SVGEGT.

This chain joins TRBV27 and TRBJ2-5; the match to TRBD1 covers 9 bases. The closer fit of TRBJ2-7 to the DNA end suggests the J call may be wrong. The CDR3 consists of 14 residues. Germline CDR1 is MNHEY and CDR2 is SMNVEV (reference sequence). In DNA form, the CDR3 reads TGTGCCAGCAGTGTACAGGGGGCGCTTTACGAGCAGTACTTC. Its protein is CASSVQGALYEQYF.

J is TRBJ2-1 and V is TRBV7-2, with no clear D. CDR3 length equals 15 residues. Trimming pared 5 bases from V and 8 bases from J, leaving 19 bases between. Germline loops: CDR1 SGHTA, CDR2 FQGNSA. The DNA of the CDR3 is TGTGCCAGCAGCAAACCGGGTGGGGTGACCGATGAGCAGTTCTTC. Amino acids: CASSKPGGVTDEQFF.

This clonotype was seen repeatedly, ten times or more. The CDR3 loop reads CASSLAGDSYEQYF. The CDR3 DNA reads TGCGCCAGCAGCTTGGCTGGGGACAGCTACGAGCAGTACTTC. This chain uses TRBV5-1 with TRBJ2-7; TRBD1 agrees at 7 bases. The junction had 3 bases not matched to a gene; V was cut back by 0 bases and J by 3 bases. Germline V lookup: CDR1 SGHRS, CDR2 YFSETQ. This CDR3 comprises 14 residues.

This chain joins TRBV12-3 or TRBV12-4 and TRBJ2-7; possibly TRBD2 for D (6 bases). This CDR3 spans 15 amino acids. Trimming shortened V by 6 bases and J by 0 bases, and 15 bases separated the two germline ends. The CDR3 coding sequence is TGTGCCAGCAGAGCTAGCGCTTTGAGCTCCTACGAGCAGTACTTC. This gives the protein CASRASALSSYEQYF.

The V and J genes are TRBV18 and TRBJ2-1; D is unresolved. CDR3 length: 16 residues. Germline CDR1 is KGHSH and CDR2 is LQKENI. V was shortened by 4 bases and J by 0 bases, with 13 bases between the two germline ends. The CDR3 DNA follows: TGTGCCAGCTCACTAGGGCCGAGTCTCTCCTACAATGAGCAGTTCTTC. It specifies CASSLGPSLSYNEQFF.

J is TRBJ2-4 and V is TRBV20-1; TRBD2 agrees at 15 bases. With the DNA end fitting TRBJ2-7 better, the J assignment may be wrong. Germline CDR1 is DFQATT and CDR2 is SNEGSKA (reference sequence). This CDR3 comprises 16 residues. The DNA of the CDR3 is TGCAGTGCTAGTCCAGGACTAGCGGGAGGGATCGACGAGCAGTACTTC. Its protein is CSASPGLAGGIDEQYF.

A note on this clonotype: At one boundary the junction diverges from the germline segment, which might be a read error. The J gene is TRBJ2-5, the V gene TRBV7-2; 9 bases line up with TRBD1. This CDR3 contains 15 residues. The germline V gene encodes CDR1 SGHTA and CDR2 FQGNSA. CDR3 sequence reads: CAGSSMDRGGETQYF. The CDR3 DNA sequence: TGTGCCGGCAGCTCAATGGACAGGGGAGGGGAGACCCAGTACTTC.

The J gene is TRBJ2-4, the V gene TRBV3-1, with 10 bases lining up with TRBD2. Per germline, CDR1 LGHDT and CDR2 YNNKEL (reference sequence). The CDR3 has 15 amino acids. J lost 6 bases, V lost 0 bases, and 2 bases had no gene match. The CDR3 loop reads CASSQDTSGANIQYF. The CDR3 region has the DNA TGTGCCAGCAGCCAAGATACTAGCGGGGCAAACATTCAGTACTTC.

CDR3 protein: CASSAGLGTPGGRQYF. The CDR3 nucleotides are TGTGCCAGCAGCGCTGGGCTCGGGACACCAGGGGGTCGGCAGTACTTC. The chain links TRBV9 to TRBJ2-7, with 7 bases identical to TRBD1. In germline, CDR1 is SGDLS, CDR2 YYNGEE. V was clipped by 3 bases and J by 9 bases; unmatched bases: 18. CDR3 length: 16 residues.

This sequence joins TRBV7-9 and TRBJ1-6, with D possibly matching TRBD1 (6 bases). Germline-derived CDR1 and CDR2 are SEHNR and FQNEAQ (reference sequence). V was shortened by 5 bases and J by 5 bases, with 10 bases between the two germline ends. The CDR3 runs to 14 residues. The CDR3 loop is CASSHGTNNSPLHF. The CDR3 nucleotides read TGTGCCAGCAGCCATGGGACAAATAATTCACCCCTCCACTTT.

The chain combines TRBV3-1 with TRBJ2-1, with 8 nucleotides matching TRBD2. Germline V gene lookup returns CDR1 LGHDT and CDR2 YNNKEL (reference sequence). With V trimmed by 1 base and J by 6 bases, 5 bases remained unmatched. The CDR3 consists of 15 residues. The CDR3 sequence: CASSQVGGRLNEQFF. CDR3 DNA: TGTGCCAGCAGCCAAGTGGGCGGGAGGCTCAATGAGCAGTTCTTC.

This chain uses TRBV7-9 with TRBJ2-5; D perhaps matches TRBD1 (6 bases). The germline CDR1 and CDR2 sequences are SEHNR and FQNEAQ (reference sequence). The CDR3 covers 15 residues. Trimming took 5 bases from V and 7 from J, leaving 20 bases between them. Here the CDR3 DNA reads TGTGCCAGCAGCCGCACCACAGGGCTATTAGTGACCCAGTACTTC. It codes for CASSRTTGLLVTQYF.

This CDR3 is CASSEPAPSEQYF. In nucleotides, the CDR3 is TGTGCCAGCAGTGAACCTGCTCCATCCGAGCAGTACTTC. This chain joins TRBV2 and TRBJ2-7, with D uncertain. CDR1 SNHLY and CDR2 FYNNEI come from the germline V gene. The CDR3 contains 13 residues. The V end was cut by 2 bases, the J end by 6 bases, with 11 bases between.

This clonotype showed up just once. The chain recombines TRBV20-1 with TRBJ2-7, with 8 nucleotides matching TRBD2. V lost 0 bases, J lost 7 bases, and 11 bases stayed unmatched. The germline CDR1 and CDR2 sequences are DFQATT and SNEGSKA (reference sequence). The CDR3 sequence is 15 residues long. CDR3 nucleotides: TGCAGTGCTAGAGATAGGGTAGCGGGAAGGGGGGAGCAGTACTTC. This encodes CSARDRVAGRGEQYF.

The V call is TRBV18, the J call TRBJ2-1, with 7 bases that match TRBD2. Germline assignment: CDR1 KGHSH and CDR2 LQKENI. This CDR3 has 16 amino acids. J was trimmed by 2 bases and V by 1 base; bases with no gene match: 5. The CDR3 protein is CASSPLGGGPYNEQFF. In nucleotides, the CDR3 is TGTGCCAGCTCACCACTGGGCGGGGGACCCTACAATGAGCAGTTCTTC.